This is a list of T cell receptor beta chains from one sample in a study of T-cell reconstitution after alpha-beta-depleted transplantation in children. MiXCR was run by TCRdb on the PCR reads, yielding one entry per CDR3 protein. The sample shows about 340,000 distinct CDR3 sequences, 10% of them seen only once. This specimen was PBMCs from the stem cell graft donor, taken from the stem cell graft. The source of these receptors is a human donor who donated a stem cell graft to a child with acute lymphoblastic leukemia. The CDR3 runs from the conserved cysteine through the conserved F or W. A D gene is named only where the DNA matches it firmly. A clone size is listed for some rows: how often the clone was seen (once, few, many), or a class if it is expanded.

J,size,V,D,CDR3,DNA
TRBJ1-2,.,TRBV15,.,CATSIGFSYGYTF,TGTGCCACCAGCATAGGGTTCTCCTATGGCTACACCTTC
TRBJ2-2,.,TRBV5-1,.,CASSFEGHTGELFF,TGCGCCAGCAGCTTCGAAGGGCACACCGGGGAGCTGTTTTTT
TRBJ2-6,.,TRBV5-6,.,CASSFRQGWANVLTF,TGTGCCAGCAGCTTTCGGCAGGGCTGGGCCAACGTCCTGACTTTC
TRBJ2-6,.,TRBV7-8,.,CASSPLFSSGANVLTF,TGTGCCAGCAGCCCCCTGTTCTCCTCTGGGGCCAACGTCCTGACTTTC
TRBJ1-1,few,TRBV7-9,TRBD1,CASSLAFRTGLNTEAFF,TGTGCCAGCAGCTTAGCGTTCAGGACAGGCTTGAACACTGAAGCTTTCTTT
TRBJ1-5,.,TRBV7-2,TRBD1,CASSRTGMSQPQHF,TGTGCCAGCAGCCGGACAGGGATGAGTCAGCCCCAGCATTTT
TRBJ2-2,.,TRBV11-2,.,CASSLDGASYTGELFF,TGTGCCAGCAGCTTAGACGGGGCTAGTTACACCGGGGAGCTGTTTTTT
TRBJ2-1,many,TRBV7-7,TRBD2,CASSPLAGVSYNEQFF,TGTGCTAGCAGCCCACTAGCGGGAGTTTCCTACAATGAGCAGTTCTTC
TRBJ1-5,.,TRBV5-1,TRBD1,CASSLQGQGSEPQHF,TGCGCCAGCAGCTTGCAAGGACAGGGGTCCGAGCCCCAGCATTTT
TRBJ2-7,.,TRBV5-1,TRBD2,CASSLASGSSEQYF,TGCGCCAGCAGCTTGGCTAGCGGGAGCTCGGAGCAGTACTTC
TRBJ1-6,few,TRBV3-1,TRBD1,CASSPPGQLGGALHF,TGTGCCAGCAGCCCCCCGGGACAGCTCGGGGGAGCCCTCCACTTT
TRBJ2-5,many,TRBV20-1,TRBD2,CSARAKRLAGVETQYF,TGCAGTGCTAGGGCCAAAAGACTAGCGGGAGTGGAGACCCAGTACTTC
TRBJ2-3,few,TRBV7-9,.,CASSLTSVPVTDTQYF,TGTGCCAGCAGCTTGACGAGCGTACCTGTCACAGATACGCAGTATTTT
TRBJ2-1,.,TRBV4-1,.,CASSQESLRDHEQFF,TGCGCCAGCAGCCAAGAGAGCCTCAGGGATCATGAGCAGTTCTTC
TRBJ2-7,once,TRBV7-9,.,CASSPTGDPLWQYF,.
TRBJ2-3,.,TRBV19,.,CASIGDRGTQYF,TGTGCCAGTATCGGAGATAGGGGTACGCAGTATTTT
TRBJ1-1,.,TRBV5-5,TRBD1,CASSLLNGQGEIGAFF,TGTGCCAGCAGCTTGCTCAACGGACAGGGGGAAATAGGAGCTTTCTTT
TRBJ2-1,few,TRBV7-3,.,CASSLTPGPYNEQFF,TGTGCCAGCAGCTTGACTCCTGGGCCTTACAATGAGCAGTTCTTC
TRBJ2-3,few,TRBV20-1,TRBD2,CSASLLAGGGDTQYF,TGCAGTGCTTCTCTACTAGCGGGAGGCGGGGATACGCAGTATTTT
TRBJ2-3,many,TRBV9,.,CASSADPRLRFTDTQYF,TGTGCCAGCAGCGCGGACCCGAGACTACGTTTCACAGATACGCAGTATTTT
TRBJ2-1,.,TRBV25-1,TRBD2,CASGDGLAAYNEQFF,TGTGCCAGCGGTGACGGACTAGCAGCCTACAATGAGCAGTTCTTC
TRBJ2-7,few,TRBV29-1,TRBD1,CSALQGYEQYF,TGCAGCGCCTTACAGGGGTACGAGCAGTACTTC
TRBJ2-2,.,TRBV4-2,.,CARGPGGSGELFF,TGTGCCAGGGGCCCGGGGGGCTCCGGGGAGCTGTTTTTT
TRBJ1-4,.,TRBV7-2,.,CASSLEDSWSEKLFF,TGTGCCAGCAGCTTAGAGGACAGCTGGAGTGAAAAACTGTTTTTT
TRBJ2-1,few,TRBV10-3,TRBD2,CAISERAGTSRNEQFF,TGTGCCATCAGTGAGCGGGCAGGGACTAGCAGAAATGAGCAGTTCTTC
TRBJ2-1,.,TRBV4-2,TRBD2,CASSQERERDVYNEQFF,TGTGCCAGCAGCCAAGAGCGGGAGCGGGACGTCTACAATGAGCAGTTCTTC
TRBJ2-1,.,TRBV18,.,CASSPRTGEQFF,TGTGCCAGCTCACCGCGAACGGGAGAGCAGTTCTTC
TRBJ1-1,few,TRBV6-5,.,CASSFGGPTEAFF,TGTGCCAGCAGTTTCGGGGGCCCGACAGAAGCTTTCTTT
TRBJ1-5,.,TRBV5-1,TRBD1,CASSLVLDRTGGQPQHF,TGCGCCAGCAGCTTGGTTCTGGACAGGACAGGAGGTCAGCCCCAGCATTTT
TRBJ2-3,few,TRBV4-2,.,CASSRSSDTQYF,TGTGCCAGCAGCCGCAGTTCAGATACGCAGTATTTT